The sequence of this T cell receptor beta chain was determined in a study of tumor-infiltrating lymphocytes in primary liver carcinoma. Study outcomes and limitations: Tumors carried a top-250-clone fraction significantly exceeding that of blood (p = 0.039). There were only about 8-25% of top clones found in all five tumor regions. Among the pair types, tumor region pairs showed more overlap than tumor-adjacent and tumor-blood pairs.

Per the germline V gene, CDR1 is MDHEN and CDR2 is SYDVKM. The CDR3 sequence is 15 residues long. Co-extracting RNA and DNA was done with roughly 17-34 mg of unsorted bulk tissue as input. Cases comprised patients with primary liver carcinoma who received surgical resection. About this clonotype: Its cognate antigen is unknown. Sequence at one end of the junction differs from germline and may be a read error.

A primer matching the constant region was used to make TCR beta cDNA from 500 ng of total RNA. Three nested multiplex PCR rounds, a slightly modified ARM-PCR, produced the libraries for TCR beta. TRBV1-TRBV30 forward primers paired with a C-beta reverse primer were used in the first two PCR rounds, which ran roughly 10 cycles each. A single record per CDR3 protein comes from TCRdb applying MiXCR to the multiplex PCR reads. The sample consists of about 22,000 distinct CDR3 sequences, about three quarters of them appearing once. The specimen sequenced was liver tumor tissue from sampling region 1. Subset noted: tumor region T1, superior pole. This receptor was taken from a young woman with primary liver carcinoma and hepatitis B virus infection. The chain carries TRBV28 and TRBJ1-5, with D hard to call. The CDR3 loop reads CANSQSGVSNQPKYF. In nucleotides, the CDR3 is TGTGCCAATAGCCAGTCGGGAGTCAGCAATCAGCCCAAGTATTTT.